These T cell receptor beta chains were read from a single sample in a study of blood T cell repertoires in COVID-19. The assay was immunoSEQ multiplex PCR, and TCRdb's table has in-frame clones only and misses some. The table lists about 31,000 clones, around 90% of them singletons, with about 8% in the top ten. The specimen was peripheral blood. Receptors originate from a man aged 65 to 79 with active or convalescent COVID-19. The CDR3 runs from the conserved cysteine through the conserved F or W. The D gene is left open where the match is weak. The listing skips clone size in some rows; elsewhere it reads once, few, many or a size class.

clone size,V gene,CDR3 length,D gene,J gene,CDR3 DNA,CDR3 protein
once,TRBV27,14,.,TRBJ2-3,TGTGCCAGCAGTTTAAAGGACTACACAGATACGCAGTATTTT,CASSLKDYTDTQYF
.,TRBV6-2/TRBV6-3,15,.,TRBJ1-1,TGTGCCAGCAGTCCCCTTGAGGGGGATGACACTGAAGCTTTCTTT,CASSPLEGDDTEAFF
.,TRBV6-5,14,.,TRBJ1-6,TGTGCCAGCAGTTACTCCAGTTATAATTCACCCCTCCACTTT,CASSYSSYNSPLHF
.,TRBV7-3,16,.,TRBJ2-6,TGTGCCAGCAGCTCCATCTCGGGCTCTGGGGCCAACGTCCTGACTTTC,CASSSISGSGANVLTF
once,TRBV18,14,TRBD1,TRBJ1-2,TGTGCCAGCTCACCTGGACAGGGAGGGAATGGCTACACCTTC,CASSPGQGGNGYTF
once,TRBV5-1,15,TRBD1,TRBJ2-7,TGCGCCAGCAGCTTGGCAAGGACAGGGCAAGGCGAGCAGTACTTC,CASSLARTGQGEQYF
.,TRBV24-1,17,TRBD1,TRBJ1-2,TGTGCCACCAGTGACAGTGGGACAGGAGGAAACCTCGGGGGCTACACCTTC,CATSDSGTGGNLGGYTF
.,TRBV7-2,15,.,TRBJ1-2,TGTGCCAGCAGCCCAGTCGGGGGGAGGGCCTATGGCTACACCTTC,CASSPVGGRAYGYTF
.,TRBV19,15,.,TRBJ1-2,TGTGCCAGTAGTCCCAGCCTAGGGGGTGTCTATGGCTACACCTTC,CASSPSLGGVYGYTF
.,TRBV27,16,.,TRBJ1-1,TGTGCCAGCAGATCACCCTCACAGGGTCGGGACACTGAAGCTTTCTTT,CASRSPSQGRDTEAFF